This TCR beta chain was retrieved from a study of T cell responses to AZD1222 COVID-19 vaccine. General study results and limits: Increased Spike-specific TCR breadth and depth were observed after two AZD1222 doses. Baseline seropositives among AZD1222 recipients totaled only five or six. Possibly, clonal diversity was underestimated; donors were largely white British and included more females.

Data came from immunoSEQ multiplex PCR; TCRdb stores just in-frame clones and leaves some out. In the table there are roughly 120,000 clones, around 90% of which are singletons. In its sample, this clone was seen once. Its antigen is undetermined. Trimming at V came to 2 bases and at J to 5 bases, leaving 7 bases not matched to a gene. The germline CDR1 and CDR2 sequences are SGHAT and FQNNGV. The CDR3 runs 15 residues. The rearrangement links TRBV11-2 to TRBJ2-7; the match to TRBD1 covers 9 bases. Sequencing was performed on peripheral blood, taken 28 days after the second AZD1222 dose. This TCR was sampled from an adult who received the AZD1222 COVID-19 vaccine. The CDR3 spells CASSLKGQGNNEQYF. CDR3 coding DNA: TGTGCCAGCAGCTTAAAAGGACAGGGGAACAACGAGCAGTACTTC.